The present T cell receptor (beta chain) was sequenced within a study of control samples from healthy donors and cancer patients. Between the trimmed V and J ends, which lost 3 bases and 6 bases, there was a span of 12 bases. Germline-derived CDR1 and CDR2 are SGDLS and YYNGEE. The CDR3 is 13 residues long. The method was immunoSEQ multiplex PCR; TCRdb's version includes in-frame clones alone and lacks a portion of them. The sample carries 75,000 to 95,000 clones, over 75% recorded once. This chain connects TRBV9 to TRBJ1-1; D might be TRBD1 (6 bases). The receptor was isolated from a woman aged 18-29 years in good health. The sequenced material came from blood. The CDR3: CASSARGGAEAFF. CDR3 bases: TGTGCCAGCAGCGCCAGGGGAGGGGCTGAAGCTTTCTTT. Drawing the rest from reference TRBV9 and TRBJ1-1, the complete variable domain is DSGVTQTPKHLITATGQRVTLRCSPRSGDLSVYWYQQSLDQGLQFLIQYYNGEERAKGNILERFSAQQFPDLHSELNLSSLELGDSALYFCASSARGGAEAFFGQGTRLTVV.